The T cell receptor beta chain under discussion was sequenced for a study of blood T cell repertoires in COVID-19. About the study: Spain, Italy and the United States supplied samples that represented acute and convalescent COVID-19. T cells, B-cell-depleted T cells, or PBMCs provided the cDNA or gDNA that served as material.

This CDR3 contains 15 residues. Germline V lookup: CDR1 MGHDK, CDR2 SYGVNS. The V segment lost 3 bases and the J segment 4 bases; nucleotides outside the gene matches: 8. Original handling: Reference gene primer amplification gave estimated nucleated cell counts. TCRdb's copy holds only in-frame clones and misses some; the assay was immunoSEQ multiplex PCR. From that table come the V and J calls and clone size; the DNA was used to work out D and trimming. The data contain 280,000 or so clones, 89% of them singletons. The rearrangement uses TRBV25-1 and TRBJ1-1; 7 bases match TRBD1. Sequenced material: PBMCs or T cells enriched from blood (not recorded which). The sequence derives from a woman between 50 and 59 years old who had been exposed to COVID-19. The CDR3: CASSERQGRSTEAFF. The CDR3 coding sequence is TGTGCCAGCAGTGAGAGACAGGGAAGGTCCACTGAAGCTTTCTTT.